These 22 T cell receptor beta chains originate from one sample sequenced in a study of CD8 T cells in Susac syndrome. Random hexamers were used to reverse transcribe roughly 0.5 to 1 ug of RNA. TCRdb redid the calling of the immunoSEQ multiplex PCR reads with MiXCR, one entry per CDR3 protein. The profile shows a few hundred thousand distinct CDR3 sequences, around 91% of them singletons. Material: CD8+ T cells from PBMCs. Receptors originate from a human donor with multiple sclerosis.

The chain carries TRBV9 and TRBJ2-1; D tentatively reads TRBD1 or TRBD2 (5 bases each). V was clipped by 8 bases and J by 3 bases, with 15 bases between them. CDR1 and CDR2 (germline): SGDLS, YYNGEE. The CDR3 sequence is 14 residues long. The CDR3 DNA sequence: TGTGCCAGTAATGCCGGGGACGGCTACAATGAGCAGTTCTTC. This translates into CASNAGDGYNEQFF.

In this sample, this clonotype turned up once. The CDR3 DNA reads TGTGCCAGCAGCGGCGGGGGGGCCCCGATCGGAAACATTCAGTACTTC. The encoded protein is CASSGGGAPIGNIQYF. V usage is TRBV7-9 and J usage is TRBJ2-4; 9 bases are a match to TRBD2. V lost 5 bases, J lost 6 bases, and 11 bases stayed unmatched. CDR1 is SEHNR and CDR2 is FQNEAQ in the germline V gene (reference sequence). CDR3 length: 16 residues.

This chain joins TRBV19 and TRBJ2-1; a possible D gene is TRBD2 (5 bases). V was shortened by 6 bases and J by 5 bases, with 14 bases between the two germline ends. The CDR3 runs to 14 residues. Germline-derived CDR1 and CDR2 are LNHDA and SQIVND (reference sequence). As DNA, the CDR3 is TGTGCCAGTAGCCGGACTCCGGTGGACAATGAGCAGTTCTTC. Its protein product is CASSRTPVDNEQFF.

This rearrangement joins TRBV20-1 to TRBJ2-5; 7 bases match TRBD2. V lost 0 bases and J lost 3; bases outside the gene matches: 4. The length of the CDR3 is 14 residues. Germline lookup yields CDR1 DFQATT and CDR2 SNEGSKA (reference sequence). CDR3 amino acids: CSARDRLAEETQYF. The CDR3 DNA sequence: TGCAGTGCTAGAGATCGGCTAGCGGAAGAGACCCAGTACTTC.

V usage is TRBV15 and J usage is TRBJ2-1; D is unclear. Germline V lookup: CDR1 LNHNV, CDR2 YYDKDF (reference sequence). This CDR3 region has 13 residues. Trimming took off 1 base at V and 6 bases at J, with 7 bases between the two ends. The CDR3 DNA is TGTGCCACCAGCAGAGTCGTGAGCAATGAGCAGTTCTTC. Translation gives CATSRVVSNEQFF.

This chain connects TRBV24-1 to TRBJ1-5; D is uncertain. This CDR3 has 14 amino acids. The germline V gene has CDR1 KGHDR and CDR2 SFDVKD. V lost 1 base and J lost 3, with 6 bases in between. The CDR3 DNA reads TGTGCCACCAGTGATTTACGGACCAATCAGCCCCAGCATTTT. This translates into CATSDLRTNQPQHF.

The genes are TRBV19 and TRBJ2-1, with 9 nucleotides matching TRBD2. V gave up 2 bases and J gave up 8 bases; unmatched junction bases: 7. Germline CDR1 is LNHDA and CDR2 is SQIVND (reference sequence). CDR3 length: 15 residues. The CDR3 reads CASSIYAGGLDEQFF. The CDR3 nucleotides are TGTGCCAGTAGTATATATGCGGGAGGGTTGGATGAGCAGTTCTTC. The full variable domain, its missing parts supplied by reference TRBV19 and TRBJ2-1, is DGGITQSPKYLFRKEGQNVTLSCEQNLNHDAMYWYRQDPGQGLRLIYYSQIVNDFQKGDIAEGYSVSREKKESFPLTVTSAQKNPTAFYLCASSIYAGGLDEQFFGPGTRLTVL.

This clonotype showed up just once. The V and J genes are TRBV29-1 and TRBJ2-1, with TRBD2 as a possible D gene (5 bases). This CDR3 region has 17 residues. Deletions cut 1 base from V and 4 bases from J, with 20 bases between. Germline assignment: CDR1 SQVTM and CDR2 ANQGSEA. The CDR3 protein is CSVEGHVVTSAYNEQFF. CDR3 coding DNA: TGCAGCGTTGAAGGCCACGTGGTTACTAGTGCATACAATGAGCAGTTCTTC.

The chain carries TRBV4-1 and TRBJ2-5; 7 bases line up with TRBD1. The CDR3 is made up of 14 amino acids. Germline CDR1 and CDR2: MGHRA and YSYEKL. With V trimmed by 3 bases and J by 4 bases, 5 bases remained unmatched. Written as DNA, the CDR3 is TGCGCCAGCAGCCACGCACCAGGGGGAGAGACCCAGTACTTC. Its protein product is CASSHAPGGETQYF.

V and J are TRBV6-1 and TRBJ1-3; 9 positions match TRBD1. The germline CDR1 and CDR2 sequences are MNHNS and SASEGT. This CDR3 contains 18 residues. V lost 6 bases, J lost 0 bases, and 12 bases stayed unmatched. For the CDR3, the DNA is TGTGCCAGCAGACCCTCCCGGAGACAGGGGGTCTCTGGAAACACCATATATTTT. Protein sequence: CASRPSRRQGVSGNTIYF.

The V call is TRBV15, the J call TRBJ2-1, with D possibly being TRBD2 (5 bases). The CDR3 extends over 14 amino acids. CDR1 and CDR2 from the germline V gene are LNHNV and YYDKDF (reference sequence). The germline V and J ends were trimmed by 7 bases and 3 bases, with 13 bases remaining between them. CDR3 protein: CATNTGKGYNEQFF. The CDR3, as DNA: TGTGCCACCAATACGGGGAAGGGCTACAATGAGCAGTTCTTC. Drawing the rest from reference TRBV15 and TRBJ2-1, the complete variable domain is DAMVIQNPRYQVTQFGKPVTLSCSQTLNHNVMYWYQQKSSQAPKLLFHYYDKDFNNEADTPDNFQSRRPNTSFCFLDIRSPGLGDTAMYLCATNTGKGYNEQFFGPGTRLTVL.

The count of this clonotype is one. DNA of the CDR3: TGTGCCAGCGGTCCGGGGGCGCGTGGCTACACCTTC. It yields the protein CASGPGARGYTF. The rearrangement uses TRBV27 and TRBJ1-2; tentatively, D is TRBD1 (6 bases). Germline V gene data show CDR1 as MNHEY and CDR2 as SMNVEV (reference sequence). This CDR3 spans 12 amino acids. Trimming took 8 bases from V and 7 from J, leaving 14 bases between them.

The chain carries TRBV25-1 and TRBJ2-3, with no clear D. There are 14 residues in the CDR3. V lost 7 bases and J lost 3, with 14 bases in between. Germline-derived CDR1 and CDR2 are MGHDK and SYGVNS. The CDR3 loop is CASTPTYGTDTQYF. The CDR3 DNA follows: TGTGCCAGCACCCCGACGTATGGGACAGATACGCAGTATTTT.

The rearrangement uses TRBV3-1 and TRBJ2-1; D gene ambiguous. The germline gives CDR1 LGHDT, CDR2 YNNKEL (reference sequence). The CDR3 totals 12 residues. V was clipped by 0 bases and J by 8 bases, with 5 bases between them. CDR3 nucleotides: TGTGCCAGCAGCCAAGATTCCCATGAGCAGTTCTTC. Its protein is CASSQDSHEQFF.

The chain carries TRBV4-2 and TRBJ2-3; no firm D call. Germline V gene sequence: CDR1 LGHNA, CDR2 YNFKEQ. CDR3 length: 13 amino acids. V gave up 0 bases and J gave up 6 bases, with 7 bases separating them. CDR3 coding DNA: TGTGCCAGCAGCCAAGATCGGTGGGATACGCAGTATTTT. Residues: CASSQDRWDTQYF.

The chain combines TRBV5-6 with TRBJ1-2; TRBD1 agrees at 8 bases. V shed 4 bases and J 6 bases; nucleotides not matched to a gene: 5. The CDR3 is made up of 13 amino acids. Germline lookup yields CDR1 SGHDT and CDR2 YYEEEE. The CDR3: CASSATGDDGYTF. The CDR3 DNA reads TGTGCCAGCAGCGCGACAGGGGATGATGGCTACACCTTC.

The chain employs TRBV20-1 and TRBJ2-7, with D possibly TRBD1 on 5 matching bases. The CDR3 consists of 13 residues. Trimming pared 1 base from V and 2 bases from J, leaving 9 bases between. Germline V gene sequence: CDR1 DFQATT, CDR2 SNEGSKA (reference sequence). CDR3 loop: CSARATATYEQYF. CDR3 bases: TGCAGTGCTAGAGCGACAGCCACCTACGAGCAGTACTTC.

As regards this clonotype: At one end the junction does not follow the germline gene, possibly because of a read error. J is TRBJ2-3 and V is TRBV5-8; 8 bases are a match to TRBD2. This CDR3 spans 11 amino acids. From germline, CDR1 is SGHTS and CDR2 YDEGEE. CDR3 sequence reads: CISGGADTQYF. CDR3 in DNA: TGCATAAGCGGGGGTGCAGATACGCAGTATTTT.

This chain links TRBV20-1 with TRBJ1-2; possible D gene TRBD1, 5 bases. The germline V gene encodes CDR1 DFQATT and CDR2 SNEGSKA (reference sequence). The CDR3 covers 16 residues. V lost 4 bases and J lost 3, with 21 bases in between. The CDR3 bases are TGCAGTGCTACTACCCCCGCTGGGGGAGGGTACTATGGCTACACCTTC. This codes for CSATTPAGGGYYGYTF.

The V gene is TRBV30, the J gene TRBJ2-5; no definite D call. This CDR3 is built from 14 residues. V was trimmed by 4 bases and J by 0 bases, leaving 12 bases between them. Germline CDR1 and CDR2: GTSNPN and SVGIG (reference sequence). This chain's CDR3 is CAWTADGNQETQYF. CDR3 bases: TGTGCCTGGACTGCGGACGGAAACCAAGAGACCCAGTACTTC. The whole variable domain, filled in from reference TRBV30 and TRBJ2-5, reads SQTIHQWPATLVQPVGSPLSLECTVEGTSNPNLYWYRQAAGRGLQLLFYSVGIGQISSEVPQNLSASRPQDRQFILSSKKLLLSDSGFYLCAWTADGNQETQYFGPGTRLLVL.

V usage is TRBV27 and J usage is TRBJ1-5; D remains ambiguous. The V gene's germline CDR1 is MNHEY and CDR2 SMNVEV (reference sequence). The CDR3 is made up of 13 amino acids. V was clipped by 6 bases and J by 9 bases, with 15 bases between them. CDR3 residues: CASSFGLVGPQHF. Written as DNA, the CDR3 is TGTGCCAGCAGCTTCGGGTTGGTCGGGCCCCAGCATTTT.

This chain connects TRBV9 to TRBJ2-3; D might be TRBD1 (5 bases). The germline CDR1 and CDR2 sequences are SGDLS and YYNGEE. This CDR3 is built from 15 residues. Deletions cut 3 bases from V and 2 bases from J, with 13 bases between. The CDR3 sequence is CASSGLGQSTDTQYF. The CDR3 DNA is TGTGCCAGCAGCGGATTAGGACAATCCACAGATACGCAGTATTTT.